The next 8 T cell receptor beta chains were all read from a single sample in a study of T cells in Graves' hyperthyroidism and ophthalmopathy. RNA transcripts were the template for amplifying TCR beta CDR3 regions. During a first-round RT-PCR of the TCR CDR3, the HTBI primer set was used. Via MiXCR, TCRdb re-called the multiplex PCR reads, giving one row per CDR3 protein. The sample includes around 610,000 distinct CDR3 sequences, roughly 15% of them seen just once. Sequenced input: blood. These receptors were taken from a woman aged 40 to 50 with Graves' ophthalmopathy.

This clonotype was seen repeatedly, ten times or more. The chain joins TRBV20-1 to TRBJ1-2; 8 bases align to TRBD1. CDR1 is DFQATT, CDR2 SNEGSKA, per germline (reference sequence). J was trimmed by 4 bases and V by 2 bases; bases with no gene match: 9. The CDR3 consists of 15 residues. For the CDR3, the DNA is TGCAGTGCTAGACCGCAGGGGGCGAGGGGCTATGGCTACACCTTC. Protein product: CSARPQGARGYGYTF.

Many counts were recorded for this clonotype. This rearrangement joins TRBV29-1 to TRBJ2-4; D may be TRBD1 (7 bases). Germline values: CDR1 SQVTM, CDR2 ANQGSEA. CDR3 length equals 13 residues. The V and J ends lost 2 bases and 12 bases respectively, with 17 bases between them. The CDR3 sequence: CSVESVGQGGQYF. The CDR3 DNA reads as TGCAGCGTTGAATCAGTCGGCCAGGGGGGTCAGTACTTC. Full variable domain (outside the CDR3, taken from reference TRBV29-1 and TRBJ2-4): SAVISQKPSRDICQRGTSLTIQCQVDSQVTMMFWYRQQPGQSLTLIATANQGSEATYESGFVIDKFPISRPNLTFSTLTVSNMSPEDSSIYLCSVESVGQGGQYFGAGTRLSVL.

At least ten counts were recorded for this clonotype. V gene TRBV12-3 or TRBV12-4 combines with J gene TRBJ2-7; D is perhaps TRBD1 (6 bases). There are 15 residues in the CDR3. Trimming shortened V by 5 bases and J by 3 bases, and 17 bases separated the two germline ends. The CDR3 is CASSKFGGLSYEQYF. CDR3 nucleotide sequence: TGTGCCAGCAGTAAATTTGGGGGCCTAAGCTACGAGCAGTACTTC.

This chain joins TRBV6-4 and TRBJ2-7; D gene ambiguous. This CDR3 has 17 amino acids. V dropped 2 bases and J dropped 4 bases, with 21 bases sitting between them. Germline V gene sequence: CDR1 MRHNA, CDR2 SNTAGT. The CDR3 loop reads CASSDPPVGLTSYEQYF. For the CDR3, the DNA is TGTGCCAGCAGTGACCCCCCAGTGGGCTTAACCAGTTACGAGCAGTACTTC.

This clonotype occurred many times. The J gene is TRBJ1-1, the V gene TRBV14, with no clear D. Between the trimmed V and J ends, which lost 1 base and 9 bases, there was a span of 6 bases. The CDR3 is 11 residues long. The germline gives CDR1 SGHDN, CDR2 FVKESK. The CDR3 protein is CASSQGRKAFF. CDR3 bases: TGTGCCAGCAGCCAAGGACGGAAAGCTTTCTTT.

This clonotype was counted at least ten times. The chain recombines TRBV27 with TRBJ2-5; tentative D call: TRBD1 (6 bases). Per the germline V gene, CDR1 is MNHEY and CDR2 is SMNVEV (reference sequence). With 2 bases removed from V and 4 bases from J, the gap between germline ends came to 14 bases. The CDR3 has 15 residues. The CDR3 nucleotides read TGTGCCAGCAGTTTAGGATCAGGGGTAGGAGAGACCCAGTACTTC. It encodes CASSLGSGVGETQYF.

In this sample, this clonotype turned up many times. The chain uses TRBV10-2 and TRBJ2-1; TRBD2 aligns across 7 bases. In germline, CDR1 is WSHSY, CDR2 SAAADI. This CDR3 is built from 16 residues. The ends lost 0 bases at V and 9 bases at J; junction bases unmatched: 11. The CDR3 nucleotides read TGCGCCAGCAGTGAGTCCAATTCGGGAGGACCCGGTGAGCAGTTCTTC. Its protein is CASSESNSGGPGEQFF.

This clonotype was recorded a few times. Sequence at one end of the junction differs from germline and may be a read error. The rearrangement joins TRBV7-3 to TRBJ2-5; D unresolved. The CDR3 is 13 amino acids. Germline values: CDR1 SGHTA, CDR2 FQGTGA. CDR3: CASSLTNQEAQYF. In DNA form, the CDR3 reads TGTGCCAGCAGCTTAACCAACCAAGAGGCCCAGTACTTC.